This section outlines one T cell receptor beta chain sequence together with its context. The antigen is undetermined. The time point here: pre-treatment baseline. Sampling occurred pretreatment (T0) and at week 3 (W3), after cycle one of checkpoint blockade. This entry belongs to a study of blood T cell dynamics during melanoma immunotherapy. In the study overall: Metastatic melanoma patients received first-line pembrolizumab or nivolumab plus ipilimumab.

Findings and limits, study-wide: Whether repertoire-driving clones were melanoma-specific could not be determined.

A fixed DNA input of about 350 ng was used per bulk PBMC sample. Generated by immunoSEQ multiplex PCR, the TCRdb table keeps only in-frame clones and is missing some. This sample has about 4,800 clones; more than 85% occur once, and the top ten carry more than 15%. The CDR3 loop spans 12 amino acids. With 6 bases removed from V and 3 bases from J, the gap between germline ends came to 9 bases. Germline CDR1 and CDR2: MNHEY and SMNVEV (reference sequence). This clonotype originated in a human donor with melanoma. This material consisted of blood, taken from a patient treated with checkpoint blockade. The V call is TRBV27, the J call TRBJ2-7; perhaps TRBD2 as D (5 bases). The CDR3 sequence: CASSGVDYEQYF. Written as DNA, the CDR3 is TGTGCCAGCAGCGGGGTCGACTACGAGCAGTACTTC.